The clone carrying this T cell receptor (beta chain) occurred many times. This record belongs to a study of response to subunit inactivated influenza vaccine. The CDR3 sequence is 14 residues long. The germline gives CDR1 DFQATT, CDR2 SNEGSKA (reference sequence). The V gene end was trimmed by 4 bases and the J gene end by 5 bases; junction bases not matched to a gene: 9. TCRdb re-called the RT-PCR reads through MiXCR, storing one row per CDR3 protein. Of about 180,000 distinct CDR3 sequences listed, about 9% were seen once; the top ten hold around 9.9%. The sequence was obtained from a man aged 45-60 years who received an inactivated influenza vaccine. J is TRBJ2-5 and V is TRBV20-1, with 8 bases fitting TRBD1. The sample here was non-naive T cells sorted from PBMCs, taken on the day of vaccination. In DNA, the CDR3 is TGCAGTGCTAAACGACAGGGGAGTAGGGAGACCCAGTACTTC. It codes for CSAKRQGSRETQYF.